What follows are 21 T cell receptor beta chains derived from one specimen sequenced in a study of T-cell reconstitution after alpha-beta-depleted transplantation in children (dated by TCRdb to the mid-2010s). Library prep was done by PCR. The reads were generated on an Illumina HiSeq 2500. Molecular barcoding was employed in the preparation of TCR libraries, with unique molecular identifiers being used to normalize TCRbeta repertoire quantification. In-frame beta chains were kept once TCRdb had trimmed the public reads at Q25 with fastp and called clones with MiXCR. Records with the same CDR3 protein are collapsed into one entry carrying the most frequent genes and DNA. The sample records over 90,000 distinct CDR3 sequences, approximately 6% of which are singletons. Together, the top ten hold about 6% of the sample. Sample time point, as interpreted from the label and publication: day 60 (about 2 months) after transplantation. What this sample's treatment or condition label stands for: allogeneic hematopoietic cell transplantation with graft depleted of TCRalphabeta T cells and CD19 B cells.

The material sequenced was PBMCs, mostly from graft donor cells, taken 60 days after TCRalphabeta/CD19-depleted stem cell transplant. All receptors derive from a female patient between 2 and 15 years old who had a stem cell transplant for Fanconi anemia, so the T cells may come from the graft donor.

This clonotype was seen at least ten times. V usage is TRBV28 and J usage is TRBJ2-7, with D perhaps TRBD1 (6 bases). There are 16 residues in the CDR3. V lost 1 base, J lost 6 bases, and 19 bases lay in between. Germline CDR1 reads MDHEN; CDR2 reads SYDVKM. In nucleotides, the CDR3 is TGTGCCAGCAGTTTATCCTGGGGCAGGGGAAGCGGCGAGCAGTACTTC. Translating gives CASSLSWGRGSGEQYF.

This clonotype appeared many times. The chain couples TRBV28 to TRBJ1-4; D is possibly TRBD1 (6 bases). The CDR3 consists of 15 residues. Germline-derived CDR1 and CDR2 are MDHEN and SYDVKM. Trimming took off 3 bases at V and 7 bases at J, with 15 bases between the two ends. In DNA, the CDR3 is TGTGCCAGCAGTTTTTATTCAGGGGCAATTGAAAAACTGTTTTTT. This translates into CASSFYSGAIEKLFF.

This clonotype was picked up many times. The gene calls are TRBV9 and TRBJ2-7; no definite D call. The ends were cut back, 0 bases at V and 0 bases at J, with 7 bases in the middle. Germline CDR1 is SGDLS and CDR2 is YYNGEE. The CDR3 length is 14 residues. The CDR3 DNA reads TGTGCCAGCAGCGTAGAGGCTAGCTCCTACGAGCAGTACTTC. Its translation is CASSVEASSYEQYF.

As for this clonotype: A much larger clone is a single base away; this may be a read error. V usage is TRBV18 and J usage is TRBJ2-3; 8 nucleotides agree with TRBD2. The CDR3 contains 14 residues. In germline, CDR1 is KGHSH, CDR2 LQKENI. Here the CDR3 reads CASRSGKKADMQYF. The CDR3 bases are TGTGCCAGCCGTAGCGGGAAGAAGGCAGATATGCAGTATTTT.

This clonotype was found many times. The chain links TRBV28 to TRBJ1-5; 9 positions agree with TRBD1. Per germline, CDR1 MDHEN and CDR2 SYDVKM. The CDR3 totals 13 residues. J gave up 6 bases and V 3 bases, and 0 bases lay outside the gene matches. DNA of the CDR3: TGTGCCAGCAGTTTGGGACAGGGTCAGCCCCAGCATTTT. This sequence encodes CASSLGQGQPQHF.

The table lists this clonotype with many counts. The chain uses TRBV7-2 and TRBJ2-7; D is unresolved. The length of the CDR3 is 16 residues. The germline V and J ends were trimmed by 0 bases and 5 bases, with 17 bases remaining between them. Germline CDR1 reads SGHTA; CDR2 reads FQGNSA. For the CDR3, the DNA is TGTGCCAGCAGCTTAGCCCCCCCCCCTCGTAGGAACGAGCAGTACTTC. This gives the protein CASSLAPPPRRNEQYF. Filled out from reference TRBV7-2 and TRBJ2-7, the complete variable domain reads GAGVSQSPSNKVTEKGKDVELRCDPISGHTALYWYRQSLGQGLEFLIYFQGNSAPDKSGLPSDRFSAERTGGSVSTLTIQRTQQEDSAVYLCASSLAPPPRRNEQYFGPGTRLTVT.

This chain uses TRBV7-9 with TRBJ2-5; D is uncertain. V gave up 1 base and J gave up 6 bases, with 3 bases separating them. From germline, CDR1 is SEHNR and CDR2 FQNEAQ (reference sequence). This CDR3 comprises 11 residues. CDR3 sequence reads: CASSLGKTQYF. CDR3 DNA: TGTGCCAGCAGCTTAGGAAAGACCCAGTACTTC.

The chain recombines TRBV7-3 with TRBJ1-1; D is undetermined. V was pared by 4 bases and J by 1 base, with 7 bases between. The CDR3 contains 13 residues. The V gene's germline CDR1 is SGHTA and CDR2 FQGTGA. The CDR3 DNA follows: TGTGCCAGCAGCTATTCACAGAACACTGAAGCTTTCTTT. It translates to CASSYSQNTEAFF. Drawing the rest from reference TRBV7-3 and TRBJ1-1, the complete variable domain is GAGVSQTPSNKVTEKGKYVELRCDPISGHTALYWYRQSLGQGPEFLIYFQGTGAADDSGLPNDRFFAVRPEGSVSTLKIQRTERGDSAVYLCASSYSQNTEAFFGQGTRLTVV.

The table lists this clonotype with a few counts. The CDR3 DNA reads TGTGCCAGCTCACCGTTGGATGTATTGGGACTAAGCGGGAGAGTTCAAGAGACCCAGTACTTC. This sequence encodes CASSPLDVLGLSGRVQETQYF. The J gene is TRBJ2-5, the V gene TRBV18; 8 bases are a match to TRBD2. Losses at the gene ends were 3 bases for V and 2 bases for J; bases not matched to a gene: 23. The length of the CDR3 is 21 residues. Germline V gene lookup returns CDR1 KGHSH and CDR2 LQKENI.

This clonotype was recorded many times. The chain employs TRBV20-1 and TRBJ2-6; D possibly corresponds to TRBD1 (6 bases). This CDR3 region has 16 residues. CDR1 is DFQATT and CDR2 is SNEGSKA in the germline V gene (reference sequence). V lost 7 bases and J 0 bases, leaving 16 bases between the germline ends. CDR3 nucleotide sequence: TGCAGTGTTTCAGGGGTCGGGATCTCTGGGGCCAACGTCCTGACTTTC. This sequence encodes CSVSGVGISGANVLTF.

This clonotype has ten or more counts. The chain links TRBV10-3 to TRBJ2-7, with D possibly being TRBD2 (6 bases). The CDR3 loop spans 15 amino acids. Between the trimmed V and J ends, which lost 0 bases and 6 bases, there was a span of 15 bases. Germline CDR1 ENHRY, CDR2 SYGVKD. CDR3 DNA: TGTGCCATCAGTGAGTCGGGTCTATTGGGGGGCGAGCAGTACTTC. This sequence encodes CAISESGLLGGEQYF.

This clonotype came up a few times. The chain couples TRBV5-1 to TRBJ2-5; 7 bases match TRBD1. This CDR3 has 15 residues. The germline V gene encodes CDR1 SGHRS and CDR2 YFSETQ. Losses at the gene ends were 0 bases for V and 3 bases for J; bases not matched to a gene: 5. CDR3 coding DNA: TGCGCCAGCAGCTTGGGCAGAACAGGGGAAGAGACCCAGTACTTC. It encodes CASSLGRTGEETQYF.

This clonotype occurred many times. This sequence joins TRBV7-9 and TRBJ1-1; TRBD1 is a possible D gene (5 bases). V was trimmed by 4 bases and J by 5 bases, leaving 14 bases between them. The CDR3 totals 14 residues. From germline, CDR1 is SEHNR and CDR2 FQNEAQ (reference sequence). The CDR3: CASSSEAGGTEAFF. CDR3 DNA sequence: TGTGCCAGCAGCTCAGAAGCGGGGGGGACTGAAGCTTTCTTT.

The chain couples TRBV20-1 to TRBJ2-6, with 7 bases lining up with TRBD2. Losses at the gene ends were 3 bases for V and 1 base for J; bases not matched to a gene: 6. The germline V gene encodes CDR1 DFQATT and CDR2 SNEGSKA (reference sequence). This CDR3 has 16 amino acids. The CDR3: CSASRLAGSGANVLTF. DNA of the CDR3: TGCAGTGCTAGTCGACTAGCAGGATCTGGGGCCAACGTCCTGACTTTC.

This clonotype was recorded at least ten times. The V gene is TRBV27, the J gene TRBJ1-5; D is unresolved. V was trimmed by 4 bases and J by 4 bases, leaving 11 bases between them. The CDR3 length is 14 residues. Germline V gene data show CDR1 as MNHEY and CDR2 as SMNVEV (reference sequence). Here the CDR3 DNA reads TGTGCCAGCAGTTGCCCCAACCGAAATCAGCCCCAGCATTTT. Protein sequence: CASSCPNRNQPQHF.

This clonotype was observed a few times. The rearrangement joins TRBV20-1 to TRBJ2-7, with TRBD2 identical over 7 bases. Germline V lookup: CDR1 DFQATT, CDR2 SNEGSKA (reference sequence). This CDR3 has 15 residues. V lost 0 bases, J lost 2 bases, and 7 bases stayed unmatched. The CDR3 is CSARDPRGGPYEQYF. In nucleotides, the CDR3 is TGCAGTGCTAGAGATCCCCGCGGGGGTCCCTACGAGCAGTACTTC.

This clonotype has at least ten counts. The CDR3: CAIGTTGEQYF. CDR3 bases: TGTGCCATTGGGACTACCGGCGAGCAGTACTTC. The chain joins TRBV10-3 to TRBJ2-7; 7 bases align to TRBD2. V shed 9 bases and J 6 bases; nucleotides not matched to a gene: 5. The CDR3 is 11 amino acids. Per the germline V gene, CDR1 is ENHRY and CDR2 is SYGVKD.

This clonotype was picked up a small number of times. The chain links TRBV4-2 to TRBJ2-2; D is uncertain. This CDR3 is 16 amino acids long. The germline CDR1 and CDR2 sequences are LGHNA and YNFKEQ. V was pared by 1 base and J by 5 bases, with 14 bases between. The CDR3, as DNA: TGTGCCAGCAGCCAAGGTCTCGATCGAGCGACCGGGGAGCTGTTTTTT. Translating gives CASSQGLDRATGELFF.

At least ten counts were recorded for this clonotype. The rearrangement uses TRBV21-1 and TRBJ2-3; the table calls TRBD1, which could not be checked here. TRBV21-1 is deemed a pseudogene. This CDR3 has 16 amino acids. As DNA, the CDR3 is TGTGCCAGCAGCAAAAAGGGGGGATCTCGCACAGATACGCAGTATTTT. Its protein product is CASSKKGGSRTDTQYF.

This clonotype was detected many times. The CDR3 DNA sequence: TGTGCCAGCAGTTTAAGCGGGGGTGGGTGGAAAACTGAAGCTTTCTTT. This sequence encodes CASSLSGGGWKTEAFF. The V call is TRBV12-3 or TRBV12-4, the J call TRBJ1-1; TRBD1 is a possible D gene (5 bases). The CDR3 length is 16 residues. Trimming cost V 2 bases and J 5 bases, with 18 bases left between them.

Many counts were recorded for this clonotype. The chain carries TRBV12-3 or TRBV12-4 and TRBJ2-5, with D perhaps given as TRBD1 or TRBD2 (5 bases each). This CDR3 spans 17 amino acids. Trimming cost V 3 bases and J 1 base, with 18 bases left between them. The CDR3 coding sequence is TGTGCCAGCAGTTTTTGGGACGCGGTGGCGGCCCAAGAGACCCAGTACTTC. Amino acids: CASSFWDAVAAQETQYF.